This T cell receptor (beta chain) emerged from a study of blood T cells in healthy people across ages. With a J-beta primer mix and a sample-barcoded 5' primer, a second PCR ran about 7 to 11 cycles. One entry per CDR3 protein results from TCRdb running MiXCR on the 5' RACE reads. Counted here are 1.4 million or so distinct CDR3 sequences, approximately 42% occurring once; the ten biggest clones make up 4%. V shed 1 base and J shed 6 bases, with 7 bases lying between them. Per the germline V gene, CDR1 is SGHAT and CDR2 is FQNNGV. This CDR3 spans 12 amino acids. This clonotype occurred a few times. The rearrangement joins TRBV11-2 to TRBJ2-7; D gene ambiguous. Sequencing was carried out using blood. The TCR was taken from a woman younger than 35 in good health. CDR3 loop: CASSLVQVEQYF. In nucleotides, the CDR3 is TGTGCCAGCAGCTTAGTGCAGGTCGAGCAGTACTTC.